This T cell receptor beta chain was recorded in a study of regulatory T cells in long-lasting Graves disease. General study findings and limits: Sample size was small, which may have lowered accuracy. Persistent disease favored TRBV28, TRBJ1-2 and TRBJ2-5.

Time point in this sample: persistent/refractory GD, antithyroid drugs over 5 years with positive TRAb. Scientists built the TCR library using RNA that was extracted from PBMCs. A roughly 9-milliliter sample of peripheral blood was drawn into EDTA tubes. Germline loops: CDR1 DFQATT, CDR2 SNEGSKA (reference sequence). Trimming left V 3 bases short and J 2 bases short, with 8 bases between. The CDR3 loop spans 12 amino acids. This clonotype occurred a few times. The target antigen is unknown. Both iRepertoire HTBI primers and Arm-PCR of CDR3 regions were used to build the TCR beta libraries. TCRdb re-derived calls from the multiplex PCR reads in MiXCR, one entry per CDR3 protein. The profile shows about 470,000 distinct CDR3 sequences, less than 25% of them singletons.

This chain connects TRBV20-1 to TRBJ2-7; D remains unclear. Sequencing used peripheral blood mononuclear cells (PBMCs), obtained when the disease was refractory, from a patient treated with antithyroid drugs. The clonotype originates from a female donor with Graves disease. As DNA, the CDR3 is TGCAGTGCTAGTTGGCTAGCCTACGAGCAGTACTTC. The encoded protein is CSASWLAYEQYF.